Shown below are 27 T cell receptor beta chains from a single sample sequenced in a study of T cell changes during pregnancy in multiple sclerosis (dated by TCRdb to about 2019). Receptor libraries were prepared by the immunoSEQ multiplex PCR assay. TCRdb provides this immuneACCESS table in a form limited to in-frame rearrangements. Some clones are lacking; in checked studies, under half of them reflect an unresolved V gene, and why the rest are absent is not known. For this sample the table gives some 22,000 clones, of which approximately 87% were detected only once. Jointly, the top ten make up 7.6% of the sample. The source material was CD8+ T cells from peripheral blood mononuclear cells, sampled before pregnancy. The receptor source for this set is a female donor with multiple sclerosis, enrolled in a pregnancy study.

The V gene is TRBV7-6, the J gene TRBJ2-3, with D possibly matching TRBD1 (6 bases). The CDR3 consists of 15 residues. The germline CDR1 and CDR2 sequences are SGHVS and FNYEAQ. Trimming shortened V by 5 bases and J by 2 bases, and 14 bases separated the two germline ends. CDR3 coding DNA: TGTGCCAGCAGCCCGGACAGCGCATACACAGATACGCAGTATTTT. Amino acid sequence: CASSPDSAYTDTQYF.

The chain joins TRBV5-1 to TRBJ2-1, with TRBD2 identical over 10 bases. With V trimmed by 0 bases and J by 6 bases, 6 bases remained unmatched. CDR1 is SGHRS and CDR2 is YFSETQ in the germline V gene. The CDR3 covers 16 residues. The CDR3 loop reads CASSLASSGSSNEQFF. The CDR3, as DNA: TGCGCCAGCAGCTTGGCATCTAGCGGGAGTAGCAATGAGCAGTTCTTC.

CDR3 residues: CASSEGTSGSRNEQFF. The DNA for the CDR3 is TGTGCCAGCAGTGAAGGAACTAGCGGGAGTAGGAATGAGCAGTTCTTC. This chain links TRBV25-1 with TRBJ2-1; 11 positions match TRBD2. Trimming cost V 2 bases and J 7 bases; bases outside gene matches: 7. Germline lookup yields CDR1 MGHDK and CDR2 SYGVNS. The CDR3 length is 16 residues.

This clone came up once. The V gene is TRBV29-1, the J gene TRBJ2-1, with TRBD2 as a possible D gene (5 bases). Trimming pared 5 bases from V and 0 bases from J, leaving 14 bases between. The germline V gene has CDR1 SQVTM and CDR2 ANQGSEA. The CDR3 consists of 15 residues. The CDR3 reads CSVLKADVSYNEQFF. Written as DNA, the CDR3 is TGCAGCGTTTTAAAAGCGGATGTCTCCTACAATGAGCAGTTCTTC.

The chain joins TRBV6-1 to TRBJ2-6, with D unresolved. Trimming removed 2 bases at V and 1 base at J, with 3 bases between. The V gene's germline CDR1 is MNHNS and CDR2 SASEGT. This CDR3 has 14 residues. For the CDR3, the DNA is TGTGCCAGCAGTGAACTTTCTGGGGCCAACGTCCTGACTTTC. Protein product: CASSELSGANVLTF.

The chain is built from TRBV18 and TRBJ2-1, with 14 bases lining up with TRBD2. V shed 6 bases, J shed 2 bases, and the junction held 15 bases outside the gene matches. The CDR3 sequence is 20 residues long. The germline gives CDR1 KGHSH, CDR2 LQKENI. The CDR3 region is CASSQPGLAGGPRAYNEQFF. For the CDR3, the DNA is TGTGCCAGCTCCCAACCCGGACTAGCGGGAGGCCCCAGGGCCTACAATGAGCAGTTCTTC.

The V gene is TRBV30, the J gene TRBJ2-7, with 8 bases identical to TRBD1. Trimming removed 4 bases from V and 5 bases from J; junction bases left unmatched: 10. Germline values: CDR1 GTSNPN, CDR2 SVGIG (reference sequence). The CDR3 is 14 residues long. CDR3 nucleotide sequence: TGTGCCTGGAACGGACAGGGAAAATGGGACGAGCAGTACTTC. The encoded protein is CAWNGQGKWDEQYF.

This clone was seen only a few times. The chain joins TRBV28 to TRBJ1-2, with TRBD1 as a possible D gene (6 bases). CDR3 length: 14 amino acids. The V and J ends lost 7 bases and 0 bases respectively, with 12 bases between them. Germline CDR1 is MDHEN and CDR2 is SYDVKM. The CDR3 region has the DNA TGTGCCAGCACCCCCAGGGGAGCTAACTATGGCTACACCTTC. Residues: CASTPRGANYGYTF.

The rearrangement links TRBV7-2 to TRBJ2-5; the D gene is possibly TRBD2 (6 bases). CDR1 and CDR2 from the germline V gene are SGHTA and FQGNSA. The CDR3 consists of 17 residues. Trimming pared 5 bases from V and 2 bases from J, leaving 21 bases between. This CDR3 reads CASSQEVTLALQETQYF. The CDR3 bases are TGTGCCAGCAGCCAAGAGGTTACGCTAGCGTTACAAGAGACCCAGTACTTC.

This chain links TRBV4-1 with TRBJ2-7; 11 bases map to TRBD2. Germline CDR1 and CDR2: MGHRA and YSYEKL. Trimming took 1 base from V and 7 from J; bases not matched to a gene: 9. The CDR3 sequence is 16 residues long. Here the CDR3 reads CASSQVPLAGGREQYF. The CDR3 region has the DNA TGCGCCAGCAGCCAAGTGCCTCTAGCGGGAGGACGGGAGCAGTACTTC.

The chain links TRBV29-1 to TRBJ2-7; D remains unclear. The V end lost 2 bases, the J end lost 0 bases, and 14 bases lay between the germline ends. CDR3 size: 15 residues. Germline assignment: CDR1 SQVTM and CDR2 ANQGSEA. The CDR3 region is CSVEFPTESSYEQYF. CDR3 nucleotides: TGCAGCGTTGAATTCCCGACGGAGAGCTCCTACGAGCAGTACTTC.

J is TRBJ2-1 and V is TRBV4-2; 12 bases are shared with TRBD1. The germline gives CDR1 LGHNA, CDR2 YNFKEQ. Trimming cost V 3 bases and J 8 bases; bases outside gene matches: 11. This CDR3 region has 17 residues. CDR3: CASSHLVRDRGPYEQFF. CDR3 sequence (DNA): TGTGCCAGCAGCCACCTAGTCCGGGACAGGGGGCCATATGAGCAGTTCTTC.

The chain uses TRBV9 and TRBJ1-2; D perhaps matches TRBD1 (6 bases). The CDR3 covers 18 residues. Trimming took off 4 bases at V and 0 bases at J, with 22 bases between the two ends. Germline CDR1 and CDR2: SGDLS and YYNGEE. The CDR3 coding sequence is TGTGCCAGCAGCCCCCAAAGTGGACAGTTGAACCCTAACTATGGCTACACCTTC. Translated: CASSPQSGQLNPNYGYTF.

The chain uses TRBV11-2 and TRBJ2-1, with a weak D call TRBD2 (6 bases). V was clipped by 5 bases and J by 8 bases, with 28 bases between them. Per the germline V gene, CDR1 is SGHAT and CDR2 is FQNNGV. This CDR3 is built from 18 residues. CDR3 bases: TGTGCCAGCAGCACCCAAGTTGGGGTGGGAGGAGAGGTCTATGAGCAGTTCTTC. Encoded protein: CASSTQVGVGGEVYEQFF.

This chain links TRBV11-2 with TRBJ1-2; D is uncertain. The CDR3 runs to 14 residues. V dropped 0 bases and J dropped 4 bases, with 9 bases sitting between them. The germline V gene has CDR1 SGHAT and CDR2 FQNNGV. The DNA for the CDR3 is TGTGCCAGCAGCTTAGATAGCGCCCTCTATGGCTACACCTTC. Amino acid sequence: CASSLDSALYGYTF.

The chain employs TRBV7-2 and TRBJ2-4; the D gene is possibly TRBD1 (7 bases). CDR1 SGHTA and CDR2 FQGNSA come from the germline V gene. The CDR3 length is 18 residues. Trimming took 3 bases from V and 0 from J, leaving 18 bases between them. CDR3 loop: CASSLNKAGQIAKNIQYF. In DNA form, the CDR3 reads TGTGCCAGCAGCTTGAACAAGGCGGGACAGATAGCCAAAAACATTCAGTACTTC.

The chain combines TRBV29-1 with TRBJ1-2; 8 bases match TRBD1. The CDR3 totals 12 residues. V lost 8 bases and J lost 3; bases outside the gene matches: 5. The germline CDR1 and CDR2 sequences are SQVTM and ANQGSEA. DNA of the CDR3: TGCAGCACCCAGACAGGGGACTATGGCTACACCTTC. It is translated as CSTQTGDYGYTF.

The J gene is TRBJ1-2, the V gene TRBV5-4; D not certain. The V and J ends lost 1 base and 2 bases respectively, with 6 bases between them. The germline V gene has CDR1 SGHNT and CDR2 YYREEE (reference sequence). The CDR3 loop spans 13 amino acids. CDR3 sequence reads: CASSLSRNYGYTF. For the CDR3, the DNA is TGTGCCAGCAGCTTGAGCAGGAACTATGGCTACACCTTC. Full variable domain (outside the CDR3, taken from reference TRBV5-4 and TRBJ1-2): ETGVTQSPTHLIKTRGQQVTLRCSSQSGHNTVSWYQQALGQGPQFIFQYYREEENGRGNFPPRFSGLQFPNYSSELNVNALELDDSALYLCASSLSRNYGYTFGSGTRLTVV.

The rearrangement joins TRBV27 to TRBJ2-5; TRBD2 matches at 9 bases. CDR1 MNHEY and CDR2 SMNVEV come from the germline V gene (reference sequence). The CDR3 is 18 amino acids. Trimming at V came to 5 bases and at J to 5 bases, leaving 18 bases not matched to a gene. As DNA, the CDR3 is TGTGCCAGCAGTCCCCAGGGTTTGCGGGAGGGGGTAGAGGAGACCCAGTACTTC. Protein: CASSPQGLREGVEETQYF.

The chain is built from TRBV18 and TRBJ1-1; D is ambiguous. Germline values: CDR1 KGHSH, CDR2 LQKENI. The CDR3 length is 13 residues. Trimming shortened V by 4 bases and J by 11 bases, and 17 bases separated the two germline ends. CDR3 residues: CASSHSRGTEAFF. In DNA form, the CDR3 reads TGTGCCAGCTCACACTCGCGGGGTACAGAGGCTTTCTTT.

This chain links TRBV9 with TRBJ2-7, with a possible D match to TRBD2 (6 bases). The germline CDR1 and CDR2 sequences are SGDLS and YYNGEE. Trimming removed 1 base from V and 0 bases from J, with 11 bases in between. This CDR3 has 15 residues. Here the CDR3 DNA reads TGTGCCAGCAGCGTAACAGCGGGTCCCTCCTACGAGCAGTACTTC. Its translation: CASSVTAGPSYEQYF.

The rearrangement uses TRBV27 and TRBJ2-5, with a weak D call TRBD1 (6 bases). Germline lookup yields CDR1 MNHEY and CDR2 SMNVEV (reference sequence). The length of the CDR3 is 13 residues. V was clipped by 5 bases and J by 3 bases, with 10 bases between them. The CDR3 coding sequence is TGTGCCAGCAGTACCGAGGGGGAAGAGACCCAGTACTTC. It codes for CASSTEGEETQYF.

This clone was seen more than once but under ten times. At the DNA level, this CDR3 is encoded by other sequences in the same sample as well. The chain has TRBV5-1 and TRBJ2-7; 7 bases map to TRBD1. The germline CDR1 and CDR2 sequences are SGHRS and YFSETQ. J lost 1 base, V lost 3 bases, and 7 bases had no gene match. The CDR3 has 15 residues. The CDR3 DNA reads TGCGCCAGCAGCTCTCTACAGGGGTTATCCTACGAGCAGTACTTC. Its protein is CASSSLQGLSYEQYF. Full variable domain (remainder filled in from reference TRBV5-1 and TRBJ2-7): KAGVTQTPRYLIKTRGQQVTLSCSPISGHRSVSWYQQTPGQGLQFLFEYFSETQRNKGNFPGRFSGRQFSNSRSEMNVSTLELGDSALYLCASSSLQGLSYEQYFGPGTRLTVT.

The CDR3 DNA is TGTGCCAGCAGCCGGGACAGTTACAATGAGCAGTTCTTC. Its protein is CASSRDSYNEQFF. This rearrangement joins TRBV6-5 to TRBJ2-1; 7 nucleotides align to TRBD1. The length of the CDR3 is 13 residues. V trimming: 6 bases; J trimming: 4 bases; junction bases outside the gene matches: 3. Germline V CDR1 and CDR2: MNHEY, SVGAGI.

V usage is TRBV9 and J usage is TRBJ2-2; 7 bases are shared with TRBD2. There are 16 residues in the CDR3. V lost 4 bases to trimming and J lost 7 bases; unmatched junction nucleotides: 13. Per germline, CDR1 SGDLS and CDR2 YYNGEE. The CDR3 coding sequence is TGTGCCAGCAGCCCTCGGGGAGGGGCCGGTGTCGGGGAGCTGTTTTTT. This translates into CASSPRGGAGVGELFF.

By proportion, this clone is medium-sized. The rearrangement links TRBV6-1 to TRBJ2-3, with TRBD1 matching 8 bases. CDR3 size: 15 residues. J was trimmed by 2 bases and V by 1 base; bases with no gene match: 2. Germline CDR1 and CDR2: MNHNS and SASEGT. Written as DNA, the CDR3 is TGTGCCAGCAGTGAAGGGACAGGGCACACAGATACGCAGTATTTT. Translated: CASSEGTGHTDTQYF.

The rearrangement uses TRBV7-8 and TRBJ2-2; 8 bases map to TRBD1. J gave up 4 bases and V 6 bases, and 7 bases lay outside the gene matches. This CDR3 has 15 amino acids. Germline CDR1 reads SGHVS; CDR2 reads FQNEAQ. The CDR3: CASSIGTGVTGELFF. The CDR3 nucleotides read TGTGCCAGCAGTATCGGGACAGGCGTCACCGGGGAGCTGTTTTTT.